This T cell receptor (beta chain) was sequenced during a study of OX40 agonist ivuxolimab in advanced cancers. In this sample, this clone turned up once. CDR1 WNHNN and CDR2 SYGVQD come from the germline V gene (reference sequence). The CDR3 sequence is 16 residues long. Trimming removed 3 bases from V and 8 bases from J; junction bases left unmatched: 9. Profiled with immunoSEQ multiplex PCR; TCRdb holds only in-frame clones, not every one. This table has 78,000 or so clones, roughly 86% appearing once. The V call is TRBV10-1, the J call TRBJ2-1; 11 nucleotides line up with TRBD2. This TCR was recovered from an adult with an advanced solid tumor such as melanoma, head and neck, liver or kidney cancer. The specimen was CD4+ or CD8+ T cells sorted from blood, collected in a trial of the OX40 agonist ivuxolimab. CDR3 coding DNA: TGCGCCAGCAGTGAAAAAGGACTAGCGGGTTTCGATGAGCAGTTCTTC. Translation gives CASSEKGLAGFDEQFF.